The subject of this entry is one T cell receptor (beta chain). Antigen specificity is unknown. Incorporated into the TCR beta cDNA libraries were unique molecular identifiers, which served to reduce PCR and sequencing biases. The source material, about 0.85 to 11 million T cells, gave rise to roughly 0.5 million cDNA molecules. TCRdb redid the calling of the PCR reads with MiXCR, one entry per CDR3 protein. Of hundreds of thousands of distinct CDR3 sequences listed, more than 50% are singletons. The germline V gene encodes CDR1 SGHTA and CDR2 FQGNSA. After removal of 1 base from V and 4 bases from J, the junction contained 1 base not matched to a gene. The CDR3 has 14 amino acids. The entry originates in a study of post-analysis software for immune sequencing data. Study context: Patients had relapsing-remitting, secondary progressive or progressive-relapsing multiple sclerosis; some lacked subtype.

Study findings and constraints: Diversity measured as normalized Chao1 was significantly lower in multiple sclerosis patients than in controls. Roughly 5 TRBV segments (TRBV5-6, TRBV5-1 and TRBV20-1 among them) occurred more frequently in patients than in controls. Batch-matched samples strongly co-clustered by F measure.

Material: blood. The receptor's source is a girl aged 2 to 10 with multiple sclerosis. The chain recombines TRBV7-2 with TRBJ1-2, with 9 bases matching TRBD1. Here the CDR3 reads CASSLDRGLYGYTF. The DNA of the CDR3 is TGTGCCAGCAGCTTAGACAGGGGGCTCTATGGCTACACCTTC.